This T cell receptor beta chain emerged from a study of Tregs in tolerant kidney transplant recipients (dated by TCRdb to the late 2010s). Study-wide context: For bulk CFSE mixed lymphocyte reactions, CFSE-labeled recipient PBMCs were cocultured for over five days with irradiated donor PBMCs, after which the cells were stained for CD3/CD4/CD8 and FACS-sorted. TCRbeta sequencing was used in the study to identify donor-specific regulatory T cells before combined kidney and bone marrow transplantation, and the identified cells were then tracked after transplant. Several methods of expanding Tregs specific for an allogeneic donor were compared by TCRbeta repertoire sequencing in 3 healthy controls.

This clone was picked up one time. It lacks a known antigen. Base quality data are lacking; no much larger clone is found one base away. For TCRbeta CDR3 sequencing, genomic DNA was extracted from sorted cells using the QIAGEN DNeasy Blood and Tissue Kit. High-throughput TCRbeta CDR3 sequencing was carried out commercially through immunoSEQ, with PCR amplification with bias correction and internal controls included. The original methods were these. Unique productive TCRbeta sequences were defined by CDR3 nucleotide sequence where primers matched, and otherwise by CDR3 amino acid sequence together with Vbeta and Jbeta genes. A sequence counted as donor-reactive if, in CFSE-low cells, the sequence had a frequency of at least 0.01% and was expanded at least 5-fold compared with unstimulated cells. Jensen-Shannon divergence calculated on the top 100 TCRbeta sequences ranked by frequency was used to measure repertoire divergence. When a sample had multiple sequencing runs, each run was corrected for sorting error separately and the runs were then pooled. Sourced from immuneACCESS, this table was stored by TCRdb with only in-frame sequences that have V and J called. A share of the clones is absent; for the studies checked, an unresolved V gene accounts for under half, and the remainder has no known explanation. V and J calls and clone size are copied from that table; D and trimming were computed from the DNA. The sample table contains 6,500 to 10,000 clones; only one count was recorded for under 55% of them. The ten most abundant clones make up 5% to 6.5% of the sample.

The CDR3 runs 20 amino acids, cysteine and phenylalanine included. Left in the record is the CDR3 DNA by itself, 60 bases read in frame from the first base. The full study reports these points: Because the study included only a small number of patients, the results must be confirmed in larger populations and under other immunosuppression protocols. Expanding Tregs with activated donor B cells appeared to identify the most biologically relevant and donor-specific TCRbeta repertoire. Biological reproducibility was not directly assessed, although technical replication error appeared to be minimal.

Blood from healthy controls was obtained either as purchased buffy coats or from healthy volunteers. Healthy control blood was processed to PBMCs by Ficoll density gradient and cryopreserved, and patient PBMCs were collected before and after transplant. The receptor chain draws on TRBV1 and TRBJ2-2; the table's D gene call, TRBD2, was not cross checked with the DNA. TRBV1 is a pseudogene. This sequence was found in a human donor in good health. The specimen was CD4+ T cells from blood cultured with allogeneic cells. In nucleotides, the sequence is TGCACCAGCAGCCAAGATCCCCTACTAGCGGGGCCTCCGAACACCGGGGAGCTGTTTTTT. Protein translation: CTSSQDPLLAGPPNTGELFF.